There are many counts of the clone carrying this T cell receptor beta chain. Its matching antigen is unknown. TCRdb reprocessed the PCR reads with MiXCR, giving one entry per CDR3 protein. This sample has hundreds of thousands of distinct CDR3 sequences, with 25% found just once. Trimming removed 3 bases at V and 3 bases at J, with 11 bases between. CDR1 and CDR2 (germline): SGHAT, FQNNGV. This CDR3 is 15 amino acids long. This sample is drawn from a study of molecular identifiers for immune sequencing clone quantification. Naive CD8 T cells were sorted, and the gate applied was CD8+CD4-CCR7+CD45RA+. The study, taken as a whole, reports: A shared barcode on identical TCR molecules could lead to underestimated sizes for highly expanded clones.

This TCR was sampled from a human donor in good health. Some libraries in this study had Jurkat cell RNA spiked in. The V and J genes are TRBV11-2 and TRBJ1-4; D unclear. Source material: naive CD8+ T cells from blood, with Jurkat cell RNA spiked in. Specified subset: FACS-sorted CD8+CD4-CCR7+CD45RA+ naive T cells. The CDR3 is CASSFAARSNEKLFF. As DNA, the CDR3 is TGTGCCAGCAGCTTCGCCGCCAGATCTAATGAAAAACTGTTTTTT.